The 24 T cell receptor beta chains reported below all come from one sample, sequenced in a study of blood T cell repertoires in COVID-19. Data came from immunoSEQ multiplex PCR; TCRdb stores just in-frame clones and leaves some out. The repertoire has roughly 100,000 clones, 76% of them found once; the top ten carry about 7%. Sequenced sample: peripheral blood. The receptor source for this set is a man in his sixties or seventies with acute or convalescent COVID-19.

The CDR3 DNA is TGTGCCTGGAGTGGGGACACACCTACGAACACCGGGGAGCTGTTTTTT. Protein product: CAWSGDTPTNTGELFF. This chain uses TRBV30 with TRBJ2-2; D perhaps matches TRBD1 (6 bases). The V end lost 1 base, the J end lost 0 bases, and 12 bases lay between the germline ends. The CDR3 spans 16 residues. The V gene's germline CDR1 is GTSNPN and CDR2 SVGIG (reference sequence).

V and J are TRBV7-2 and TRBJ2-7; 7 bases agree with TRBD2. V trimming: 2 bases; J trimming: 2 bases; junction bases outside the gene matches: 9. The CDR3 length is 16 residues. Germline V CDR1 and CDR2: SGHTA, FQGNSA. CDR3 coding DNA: TGTGCCAGCAGCTTATTTCATGCGGGAGCCACCTACGAGCAGTACTTC. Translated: CASSLFHAGATYEQYF.

DNA of the CDR3: TGTGCCAGCAGCTTGCGGCCGCCGCCAGGAGATACGCAGTATTTT. This gives the protein CASSLRPPPGDTQYF. This sequence joins TRBV5-4 and TRBJ2-3; D gene unclear. Trimming stripped 1 base from V and 5 bases from J, with 14 bases between. This CDR3 has 15 amino acids. The germline V gene encodes CDR1 SGHNT and CDR2 YYREEE (reference sequence).

The DNA for the CDR3 is TGCGCCAGCAGCCAAGATCGGGACTATGGCTACACCTTC. This sequence encodes CASSQDRDYGYTF. J is TRBJ1-2 and V is TRBV4-1; D is uncertain. V lost 0 bases to trimming and J lost 3 bases, with 5 bases between them. Germline assignment: CDR1 MGHRA and CDR2 YSYEKL. The CDR3 runs to 13 residues.

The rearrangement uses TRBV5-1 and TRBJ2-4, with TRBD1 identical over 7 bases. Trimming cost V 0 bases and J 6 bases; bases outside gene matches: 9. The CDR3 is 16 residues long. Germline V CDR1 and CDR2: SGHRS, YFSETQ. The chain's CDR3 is CASSLVAGGRGNIQYF. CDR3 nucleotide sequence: TGCGCCAGCAGCTTGGTCGCAGGGGGACGGGGAAACATTCAGTACTTC.

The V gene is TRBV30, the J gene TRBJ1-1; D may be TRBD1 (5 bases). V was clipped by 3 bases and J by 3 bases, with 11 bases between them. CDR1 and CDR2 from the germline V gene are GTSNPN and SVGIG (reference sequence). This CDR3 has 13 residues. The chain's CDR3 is CAWRTALDTEAFF. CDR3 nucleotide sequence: TGTGCCTGGAGGACAGCCCTCGACACTGAAGCTTTCTTT.

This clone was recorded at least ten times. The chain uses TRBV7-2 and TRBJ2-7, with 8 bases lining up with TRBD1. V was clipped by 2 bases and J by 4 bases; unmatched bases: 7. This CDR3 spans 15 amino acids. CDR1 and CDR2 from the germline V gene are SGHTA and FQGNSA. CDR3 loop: CASSLRTGSTYEQYF. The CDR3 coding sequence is TGTGCCAGCAGCTTAAGGACAGGGAGTACTTACGAGCAGTACTTC.

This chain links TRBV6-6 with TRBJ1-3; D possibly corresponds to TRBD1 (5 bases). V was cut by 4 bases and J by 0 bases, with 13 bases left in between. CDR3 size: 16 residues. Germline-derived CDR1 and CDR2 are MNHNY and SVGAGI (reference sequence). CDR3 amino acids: CASSLTRQFSGNTIYF. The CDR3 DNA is TGTGCCAGCAGTTTGACTCGACAGTTCTCTGGAAACACCATATATTTT.

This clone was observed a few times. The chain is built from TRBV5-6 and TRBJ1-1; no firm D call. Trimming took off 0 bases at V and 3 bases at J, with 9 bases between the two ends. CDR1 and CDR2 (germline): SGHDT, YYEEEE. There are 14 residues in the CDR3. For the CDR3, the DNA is TGTGCCAGCAGCTTGGTGGGAGGGTACACTGAAGCTTTCTTT. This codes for CASSLVGGYTEAFF.

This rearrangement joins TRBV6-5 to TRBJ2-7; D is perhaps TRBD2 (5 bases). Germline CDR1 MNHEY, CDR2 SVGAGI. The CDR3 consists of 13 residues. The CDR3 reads CASSLRNGVAFHV. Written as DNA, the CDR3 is TGTGCCAGCAGTTTAAGGAACGGGGTCGCTTTTCACGTC.

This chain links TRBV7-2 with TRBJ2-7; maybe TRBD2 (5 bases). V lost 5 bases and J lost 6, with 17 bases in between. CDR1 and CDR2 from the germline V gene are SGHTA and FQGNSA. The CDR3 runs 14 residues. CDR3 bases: TGTGCCAGCAGCACTCGGGCCGGGGTGGGCGAGCAGTACTTC. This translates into CASSTRAGVGEQYF.

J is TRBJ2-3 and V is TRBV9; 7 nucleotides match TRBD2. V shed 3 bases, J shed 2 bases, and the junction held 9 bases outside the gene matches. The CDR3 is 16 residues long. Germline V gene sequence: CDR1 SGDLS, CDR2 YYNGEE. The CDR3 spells CASSDPTSINTDTQYF. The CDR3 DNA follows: TGTGCCAGCAGCGACCCGACTAGCATAAACACAGATACGCAGTATTTT.

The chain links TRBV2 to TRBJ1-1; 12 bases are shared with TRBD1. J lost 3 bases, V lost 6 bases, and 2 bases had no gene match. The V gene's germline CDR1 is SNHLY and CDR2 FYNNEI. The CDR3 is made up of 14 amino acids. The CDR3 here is CASRGTGGYTEAFF. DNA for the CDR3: TGTGCCAGCAGAGGGACAGGGGGCTACACTGAAGCTTTCTTT.

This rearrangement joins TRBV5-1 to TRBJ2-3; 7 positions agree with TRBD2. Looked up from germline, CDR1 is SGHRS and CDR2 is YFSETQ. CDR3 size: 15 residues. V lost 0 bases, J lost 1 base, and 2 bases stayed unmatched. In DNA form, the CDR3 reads TGCGCCAGCAGCTTGGCCACTAGCGGCACAGATACGCAGTATTTT. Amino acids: CASSLATSGTDTQYF.

The CDR3: CASSLIGQGQETQYF. Here the CDR3 DNA reads TGTGCCAGCAGCTTAATCGGGCAGGGACAAGAGACCCAGTACTTC. The gene calls are TRBV7-8 and TRBJ2-5; D is perhaps TRBD1 (5 bases). CDR1 and CDR2 from the germline V gene are SGHVS and FQNEAQ. With 2 bases removed from V and 2 bases from J, the gap between germline ends came to 12 bases. The CDR3 covers 15 residues.

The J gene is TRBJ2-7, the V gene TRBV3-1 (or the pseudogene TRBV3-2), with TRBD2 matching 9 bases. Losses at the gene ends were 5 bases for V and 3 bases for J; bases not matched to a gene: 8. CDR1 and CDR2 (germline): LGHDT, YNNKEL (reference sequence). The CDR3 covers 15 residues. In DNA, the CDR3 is TGTGCCAGCAGCTCTCGGACTAGCGTTGTCTACGAGCAGTACTTC. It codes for CASSSRTSVVYEQYF.

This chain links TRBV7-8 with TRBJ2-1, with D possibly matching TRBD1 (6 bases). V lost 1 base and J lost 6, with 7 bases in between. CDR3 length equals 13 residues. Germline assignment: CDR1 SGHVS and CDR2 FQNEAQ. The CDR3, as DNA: TGTGCCAGCAGCTTAGGGACAGCCAATGAGCAGTTCTTC. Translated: CASSLGTANEQFF. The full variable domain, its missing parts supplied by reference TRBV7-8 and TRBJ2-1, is GAGVSQSPRYKVAKRGQDVALRCDPISGHVSLFWYQQALGQGPEFLTYFQNEAQLDKSGLPSDRFFAERPEGSVSTLKIQRTQQEDSAVYLCASSLGTANEQFFGPGTRLTVL.

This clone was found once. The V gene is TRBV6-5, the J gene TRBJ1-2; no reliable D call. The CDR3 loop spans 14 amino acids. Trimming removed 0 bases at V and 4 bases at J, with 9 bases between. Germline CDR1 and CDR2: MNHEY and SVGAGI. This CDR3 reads CASSYSSGAYGYTF. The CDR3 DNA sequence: TGTGCCAGCAGTTACTCGAGTGGAGCCTATGGCTACACCTTC.

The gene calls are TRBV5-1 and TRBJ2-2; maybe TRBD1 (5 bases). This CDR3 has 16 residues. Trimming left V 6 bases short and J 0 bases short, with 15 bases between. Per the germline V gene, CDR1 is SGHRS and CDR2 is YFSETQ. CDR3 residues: CASTRTTVTNTGELFF. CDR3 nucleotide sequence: TGCGCCAGCACTAGGACAACGGTTACGAACACCGGGGAGCTGTTTTTT. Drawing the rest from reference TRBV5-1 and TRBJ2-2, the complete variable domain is KAGVTQTPRYLIKTRGQQVTLSCSPISGHRSVSWYQQTPGQGLQFLFEYFSETQRNKGNFPGRFSGRQFSNSRSEMNVSTLELGDSALYLCASTRTTVTNTGELFFGEGSRLTVL.

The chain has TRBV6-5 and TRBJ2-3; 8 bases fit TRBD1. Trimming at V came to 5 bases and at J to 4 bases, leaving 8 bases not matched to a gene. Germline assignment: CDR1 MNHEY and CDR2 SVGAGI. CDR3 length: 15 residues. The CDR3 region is CASSPTGTGADTQYF. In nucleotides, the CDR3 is TGTGCCAGCAGTCCCACCGGGACAGGAGCAGATACGCAGTATTTT.

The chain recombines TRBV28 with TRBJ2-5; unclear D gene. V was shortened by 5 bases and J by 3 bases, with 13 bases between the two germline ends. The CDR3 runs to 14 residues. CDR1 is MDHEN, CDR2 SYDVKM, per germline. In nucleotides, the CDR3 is TGTGCCAGCAGTGGTGTGGAGAGAGAAGAGACCCAGTACTTC. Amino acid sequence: CASSGVEREETQYF.

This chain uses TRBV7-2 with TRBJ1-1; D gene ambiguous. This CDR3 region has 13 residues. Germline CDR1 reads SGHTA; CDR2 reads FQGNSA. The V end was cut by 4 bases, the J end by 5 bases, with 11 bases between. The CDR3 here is CASSSRVGTEAFF. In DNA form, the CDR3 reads TGTGCCAGCAGCTCGAGGGTTGGAACTGAAGCTTTCTTT.

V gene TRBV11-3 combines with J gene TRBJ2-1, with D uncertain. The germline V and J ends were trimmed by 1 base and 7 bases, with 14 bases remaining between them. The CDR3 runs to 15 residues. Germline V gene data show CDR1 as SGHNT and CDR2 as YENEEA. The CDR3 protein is CASSLGSSYNNEQFF. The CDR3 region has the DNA TGTGCCAGCAGCTTAGGTTCGAGCTATAATAATGAGCAGTTCTTC.

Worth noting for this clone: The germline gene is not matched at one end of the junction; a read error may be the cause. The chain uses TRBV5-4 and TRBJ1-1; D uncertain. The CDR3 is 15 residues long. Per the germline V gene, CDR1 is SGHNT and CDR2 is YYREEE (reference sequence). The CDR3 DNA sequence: TGTGCCAGCACGCAATACCCAGCGGGTAACATTGAAGCTTTCTTT. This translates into CASTQYPAGNIEAFF.